The present T cell receptor (beta chain) was sequenced within a study of shared clonotypes between healthy human individuals. The CDR3 sequence is 17 residues long. The replicate PCRs on unsorted PBMC were given about 0.3 ug DNA, which is about 30,000 T cell genomes. Assay: immunoSEQ multiplex PCR; the TCRdb copy retains only in-frame clones and omits some. The table records under 600,000 clones, just over 75% of them present only once. The chain carries TRBV21-1 and TRBJ2-7; TRBD2, the D gene given by the table, was not confirmed from the DNA. TRBV21-1 is shown as a pseudogene. Sequenced: PBMCs. The origin of this receptor is a middle-aged woman in good health. Some clones in this sample may be carry-over from other donors' samples. CDR3 nucleotide sequence: TGTGCCAGCAGCAGAGGTAGAATACGGTTGTTTCAGTACGAGCAGTACTTC. This encodes CASSRGRIRLFQYEQYF.